The clone carrying this T cell receptor beta chain was seen a few times. CD8+ and CD4+ T cells from blood underwent TCR beta sequencing, which was carried out in a high-throughput format. Control patients had untreated stable or active relapsing-remitting multiple sclerosis by revised McDonald criteria. RNA, at about 0.45 to 1 ug, was reverse transcribed with random hexamers. Multiplex immunoSEQ PCR targeted 54 Vbeta and 13 Jbeta TCR beta segments. TCRdb processed the immunoSEQ multiplex PCR reads anew with MiXCR; each CDR3 protein has one entry. This repertoire shows over 300,000 distinct CDR3 sequences, around 92% found once; its top ten account for less than 0.08%. This sample was included in a study of CD8 T cells in Susac syndrome. The sequence was obtained from a human donor with multiple sclerosis. Sequenced: CD4+ T cells from PBMCs.

In nucleotides, the CDR3 is TGTGCCAGCAGTTTGAGGGCTAATGAAAAACTGTTTTTT. Its protein is CASSLRANEKLFF. The rearrangement joins TRBV12-3 or TRBV12-4 to TRBJ1-4; D ambiguous. The CDR3 has 13 residues. The ends were cut back, 3 bases at V and 3 bases at J, with 5 bases in the middle.